Listed here are 16 T cell receptor beta chains from one sample, sequenced in a study of tumor T cells in aggressive B-cell lymphoma (TCRdb year 2017). Library preparation was by the immunoSEQ multiplex PCR assay. Entries here come from immuneACCESS through TCRdb and include only in-frame sequences with V and J called. Some clones fail to appear in such tables; in the studies checked, an unresolved V gene covers under half of the shortfall, and the cause of the remainder is unknown. The sample has 2,000 to 2,500 clones on record, roughly 94% of them singletons. 2% to 3% of the sample is taken by the ten largest. The sequenced material came from tumor tissue. Receptors were obtained from an adult with diffuse large B cell lymphoma.

The J gene is TRBJ1-2, the V gene TRBV7-8, with D possibly TRBD1 on 6 matching bases. Germline V gives CDR1 SGHVS, CDR2 FQNEAQ. The V end was cut by 5 bases, the J end by 8 bases, with 15 bases between. The CDR3 length is 13 residues. The CDR3 region is CASSRRGIEGYTF. DNA of the CDR3: TGTGCCAGCAGCCGTAGGGGGATTGAGGGCTACACCTTC.

The chain is built from TRBV7-2 and TRBJ1-4; D unresolved. This CDR3 region has 14 residues. V dropped 1 base and J dropped 7 bases, with 10 bases sitting between them. Germline V lookup: CDR1 SGHTA, CDR2 FQGNSA. CDR3 bases: TGTGCCAGCAGCTTAGAACTGGGCGTTGAAAAACTGTTTTTT. Encoded protein: CASSLELGVEKLFF. The complete variable domain, with remaining parts taken from reference TRBV7-2 and TRBJ1-4, reads GAGVSQSPSNKVTEKGKDVELRCDPISGHTALYWYRQSLGQGLEFLIYFQGNSAPDKSGLPSDRFSAERTGGSVSTLTIQRTQQEDSAVYLCASSLELGVEKLFFGSGTQLSVL.

The chain uses TRBV5-1 and TRBJ1-1, with D perhaps TRBD1 (5 bases). V was shortened by 5 bases and J by 5 bases, with 19 bases between the two germline ends. There are 15 residues in the CDR3. Germline-derived CDR1 and CDR2 are SGHRS and YFSETQ. CDR3 region: CASRSGGTQTTEAFF. The CDR3 nucleotides are TGCGCCAGCAGGAGTGGAGGGACGCAAACGACTGAAGCTTTCTTT.

This sequence joins TRBV25-1 and TRBJ2-1; 10 bases align to TRBD2. V was clipped by 7 bases and J by 3 bases; unmatched bases: 15. Germline V gene sequence: CDR1 MGHDK, CDR2 SYGVNS. The CDR3 is 18 residues long. The CDR3 nucleotides read TGTGCCAGCACCCTTAACCCTCGGACTAGCGGAGACTACAATGAGCAGTTCTTC. Translated, it gives CASTLNPRTSGDYNEQFF. Full variable domain (outside the CDR3, taken from reference TRBV25-1 and TRBJ2-1): EADIYQTPRYLVIGTGKKITLECSQTMGHDKMYWYQQDPGMELHLIHYSYGVNSTEKGDLSSESTVSRIRTEHFPLTLESARPSHTSQYLCASTLNPRTSGDYNEQFFGPGTRLTVL.

The chain uses TRBV6-5 and TRBJ2-3; D perhaps matches TRBD2 (6 bases). The CDR3 sequence is 11 residues long. V gave up 4 bases and J gave up 8 bases, with 7 bases separating them. Germline V lookup: CDR1 MNHEY, CDR2 SVGAGI. CDR3 region: CASSSGVTQYF. The CDR3 nucleotides are TGTGCCAGCAGTTCGGGGGTTACGCAGTATTTT.

The table lists this clone with a count of one. The V call is TRBV29-1, the J call TRBJ2-1, with unresolved D. Germline V gene data show CDR1 as SQVTM and CDR2 as ANQGSEA. V lost 5 bases, J lost 8 bases, and 13 bases lay in between. This CDR3 contains 12 residues. DNA for the CDR3: TGCAGCGTTACCTCCGGGTCGGATGAGCAGTTCTTC. Its protein product is CSVTSGSDEQFF.

The chain has TRBV6-5 and TRBJ1-1, with a tentative D call TRBD1 (5 bases). The CDR3 totals 16 residues. CDR1 and CDR2 from the germline V gene are MNHEY and SVGAGI. The V and J ends lost 2 bases and 0 bases respectively, with 13 bases between them. The CDR3 is CASSYMDNRMNTEAFF. CDR3 coding DNA: TGTGCCAGCAGTTACATGGACAATCGCATGAACACTGAAGCTTTCTTT.

For this clone: Within the sample, other DNA sequences also encode this same CDR3. This chain joins TRBV7-3 and TRBJ2-2; 9 nucleotides agree with TRBD1. The V segment lost 7 bases and the J segment 6 bases; nucleotides outside the gene matches: 12. The CDR3 length is 16 residues. CDR1 SGHTA and CDR2 FQGTGA come from the germline V gene. CDR3: CASTLFGQGFAGELFF. CDR3 DNA sequence: TGTGCCAGCACCCTTTTTGGACAGGGGTTCGCCGGGGAGCTGTTTTTT.

J is TRBJ2-7 and V is TRBV28, with 7 bases fitting TRBD1. The CDR3 totals 14 residues. The trim removed 3 bases at V and 1 base at J, leaving 3 bases unmatched. Germline CDR1 MDHEN, CDR2 SYDVKM. CDR3: CASSFTGVSYEQYF. CDR3 coding DNA: TGTGCCAGCAGTTTTACAGGGGTGTCCTACGAGCAGTACTTC. The whole variable domain, remainder taken from reference TRBV28 and TRBJ2-7, is DVKVTQSSRYLVKRTGEKVFLECVQDMDHENMFWYRQDPGLGLRLIYFSYDVKMKEKGDIPEGYSVSREKKERFSLILESASTNQTSMYLCASSFTGVSYEQYFGPGTRLTVT.

The V call is TRBV5-8, the J call TRBJ2-2; tentatively, D is TRBD1 (7 bases). V was trimmed by 1 base and J by 6 bases, leaving 16 bases between them. Germline V gene data show CDR1 as SGHTS and CDR2 as YDEGEE. This CDR3 spans 16 amino acids. The CDR3 nucleotides are TGTGCCAGCAGCTTGTCCATGACAGGGAGGCCCGGGGAGCTGTTTTTT. Translating it yields CASSLSMTGRPGELFF.

The rearrangement links TRBV6-1 to TRBJ2-7; TRBD2 aligns across 8 bases. The V gene end was trimmed by 3 bases and the J gene end by 4 bases; junction bases not matched to a gene: 8. This CDR3 is 15 amino acids long. Germline V CDR1 and CDR2: MNHNS, SASEGT. CDR3 sequence: CASSEANAGGYEQYF. Here the CDR3 DNA reads TGTGCCAGCAGTGAGGCCAACGCGGGAGGATACGAGCAGTACTTC.

The chain combines TRBV28 with TRBJ2-2, with a possible D match to TRBD1 (5 bases). This CDR3 spans 17 amino acids. Germline V gives CDR1 MDHEN, CDR2 SYDVKM. Trimming removed 3 bases from V and 2 bases from J, with 16 bases in between. This CDR3 is CASSFVWGASNTGELFF. For the CDR3, the DNA is TGTGCCAGCAGTTTCGTTTGGGGCGCCTCCAACACCGGGGAGCTGTTTTTT. Based on the CDR3 plus reference TRBV28 and TRBJ2-2, the full variable domain is DVKVTQSSRYLVKRTGEKVFLECVQDMDHENMFWYRQDPGLGLRLIYFSYDVKMKEKGDIPEGYSVSREKKERFSLILESASTNQTSMYLCASSFVWGASNTGELFFGEGSRLTVL.

The rearrangement links TRBV7-2 to TRBJ2-5, with D possibly being TRBD1 (6 bases). The CDR3 spans 18 residues. Germline loops: CDR1 SGHTA, CDR2 FQGNSA. The V end lost 5 bases, the J end lost 1 base, and 23 bases lay between the germline ends. The CDR3 sequence: CASSQSLTSGVLQETQYF. The CDR3 DNA reads TGTGCCAGCAGCCAATCCCTCACATCAGGGGTTCTCCAAGAGACCCAGTACTTC.

The chain is built from TRBV13 and TRBJ1-6; D remains unclear. The V end was cut by 2 bases, the J end by 8 bases, with 16 bases between. The CDR3 runs to 16 residues. CDR1 and CDR2 (germline): PRHDT, FYEKMQ (reference sequence). For the CDR3, the DNA is TGTGCCAGCAGCTTAAGGTCGTGGGCCCCGGATTCACCCCTCCACTTT. This codes for CASSLRSWAPDSPLHF.

Note on this clone: The junction differs from germline at one of its ends, possibly a read error. The rearrangement joins TRBV7-2 to TRBJ2-3, with TRBD2 identical over 9 bases. Germline lookup yields CDR1 SGHTA and CDR2 FQGNSA. The CDR3 runs to 14 residues. The CDR3 protein is CASSLKATGTSTPF. The CDR3 DNA reads as TGTGCCAGCAGCTTGAAAGCTACCGGGACTAGCACCCCTTTT.

V and J are TRBV19 and TRBJ2-3; 10 nucleotides match TRBD2. The CDR3 sequence is 15 residues long. Looked up from germline, CDR1 is LNHDA and CDR2 is SQIVND (reference sequence). Trimming took 10 bases from V and 4 from J; bases not matched to a gene: 11. Here the CDR3 reads CATRKAGGRADTQYF. The DNA of the CDR3 is TGTGCCACCCGGAAAGCGGGGGGGCGGGCAGATACGCAGTATTTT.